This TCR beta chain was recovered during a study of technical replicates of blood from several donors. Germline CDR1 reads MGHRA; CDR2 reads YSYEKL. The trim removed 4 bases at V and 7 bases at J, leaving 7 bases unmatched. This CDR3 comprises 14 residues. TCRdb keeps only in-frame clones here, not all; method: immunoSEQ multiplex PCR. Here the sample spans over 50,000 clones, around 85% being singletons. The genes are TRBV4-1 and TRBJ1-5; 7 bases fit TRBD1. Input material: PBMCs. This clonotype was obtained from a human donor in good health. Some clones in this sample may be carry-over from other donors' samples. CDR3 amino acids: CASSRTGARQPQHF. The CDR3 bases are TGCGCCAGCAGCCGAACAGGGGCGAGGCAGCCCCAGCATTTT.